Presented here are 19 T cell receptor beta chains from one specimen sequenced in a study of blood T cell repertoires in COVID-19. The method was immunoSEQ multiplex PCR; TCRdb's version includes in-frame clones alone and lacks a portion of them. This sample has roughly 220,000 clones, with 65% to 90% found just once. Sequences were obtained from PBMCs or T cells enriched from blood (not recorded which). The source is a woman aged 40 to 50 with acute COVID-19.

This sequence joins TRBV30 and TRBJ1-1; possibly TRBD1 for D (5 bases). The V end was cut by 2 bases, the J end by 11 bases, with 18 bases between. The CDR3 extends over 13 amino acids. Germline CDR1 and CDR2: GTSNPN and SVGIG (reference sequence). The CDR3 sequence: CAWSHPGGVTAFF. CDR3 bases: TGTGCCTGGAGTCACCCCGGGGGGGTCACGGCTTTCTTT.

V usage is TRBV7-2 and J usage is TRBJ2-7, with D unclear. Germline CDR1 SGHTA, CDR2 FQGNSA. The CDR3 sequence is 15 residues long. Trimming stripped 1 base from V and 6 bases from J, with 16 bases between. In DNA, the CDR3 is TGTGCCAGCAGCTTAGGAGGTGGAGTTGCCACCGAGCAGTACTTC. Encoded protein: CASSLGGGVATEQYF.

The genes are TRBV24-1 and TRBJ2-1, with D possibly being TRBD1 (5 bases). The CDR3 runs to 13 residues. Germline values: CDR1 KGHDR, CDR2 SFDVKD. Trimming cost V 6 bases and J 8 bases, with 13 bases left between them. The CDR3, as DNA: TGTGCCACCAGTCAAGACAGTCGGGATGAGCAGTTCTTC. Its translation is CATSQDSRDEQFF.

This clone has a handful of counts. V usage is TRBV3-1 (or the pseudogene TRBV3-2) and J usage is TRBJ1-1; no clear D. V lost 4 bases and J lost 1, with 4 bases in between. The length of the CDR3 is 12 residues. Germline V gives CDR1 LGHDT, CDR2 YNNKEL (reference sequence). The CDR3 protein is CASSLQNTEAFF. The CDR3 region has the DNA TGTGCCAGCAGCCTTCAGAACACTGAAGCTTTCTTT.

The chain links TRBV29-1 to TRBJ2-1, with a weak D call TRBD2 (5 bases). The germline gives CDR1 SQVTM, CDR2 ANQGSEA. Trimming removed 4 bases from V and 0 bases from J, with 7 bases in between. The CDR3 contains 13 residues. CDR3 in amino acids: CSVGAGSYNEQFF. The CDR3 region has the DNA TGCAGCGTTGGTGCGGGCTCCTACAATGAGCAGTTCTTC.

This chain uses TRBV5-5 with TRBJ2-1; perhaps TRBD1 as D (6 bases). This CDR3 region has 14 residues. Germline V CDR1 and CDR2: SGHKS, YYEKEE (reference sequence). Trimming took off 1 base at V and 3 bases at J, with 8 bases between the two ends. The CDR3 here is CASSLRTVYNEQFF. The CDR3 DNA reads TGTGCCAGCAGCTTGAGGACAGTCTACAATGAGCAGTTCTTC.

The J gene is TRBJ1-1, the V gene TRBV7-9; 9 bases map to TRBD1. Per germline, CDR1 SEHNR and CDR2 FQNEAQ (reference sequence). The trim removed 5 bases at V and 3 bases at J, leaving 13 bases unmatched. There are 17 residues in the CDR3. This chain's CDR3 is CASSPTGTGLWDTEAFF. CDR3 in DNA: TGTGCCAGCAGCCCAACCGGGACAGGGCTTTGGGACACTGAAGCTTTCTTT.

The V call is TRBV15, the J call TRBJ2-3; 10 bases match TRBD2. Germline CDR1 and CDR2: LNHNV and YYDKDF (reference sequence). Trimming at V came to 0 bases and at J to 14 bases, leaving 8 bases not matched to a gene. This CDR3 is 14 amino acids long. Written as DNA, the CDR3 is TGTGCCACCAGCAGAGATCCCACTAGCGGGGATAGGTATTTT. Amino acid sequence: CATSRDPTSGDRYF.

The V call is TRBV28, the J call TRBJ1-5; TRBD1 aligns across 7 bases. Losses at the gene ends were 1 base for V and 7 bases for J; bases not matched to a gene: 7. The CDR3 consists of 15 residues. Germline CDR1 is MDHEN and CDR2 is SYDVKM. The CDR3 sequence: CASSLFVQGEQPQHF. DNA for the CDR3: TGTGCCAGCAGTTTATTCGTGCAGGGGGAACAGCCCCAGCATTTT.

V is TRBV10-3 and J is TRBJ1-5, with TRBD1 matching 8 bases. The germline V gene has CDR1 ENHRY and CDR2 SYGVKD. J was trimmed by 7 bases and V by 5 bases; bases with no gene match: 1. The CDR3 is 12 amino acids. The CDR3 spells CAISTGGQPQHF. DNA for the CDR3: TGTGCCATCAGTACAGGGGGACAGCCCCAGCATTTT.

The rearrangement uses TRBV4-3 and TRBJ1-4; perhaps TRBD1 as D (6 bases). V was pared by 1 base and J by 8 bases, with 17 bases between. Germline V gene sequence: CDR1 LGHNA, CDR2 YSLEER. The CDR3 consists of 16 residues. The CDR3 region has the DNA TGCGCCAGCAGCCAAGGATCCAGGGGCATCGGCGAAAAACTGTTTTTT. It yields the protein CASSQGSRGIGEKLFF.

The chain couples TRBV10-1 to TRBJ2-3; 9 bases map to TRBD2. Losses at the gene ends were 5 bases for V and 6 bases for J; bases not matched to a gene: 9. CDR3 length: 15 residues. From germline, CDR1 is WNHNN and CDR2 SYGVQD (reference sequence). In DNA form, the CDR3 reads TGCGCCAGCAGTCCAGCCGGGACTAGCTCCGATACGCAGTATTTT. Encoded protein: CASSPAGTSSDTQYF.

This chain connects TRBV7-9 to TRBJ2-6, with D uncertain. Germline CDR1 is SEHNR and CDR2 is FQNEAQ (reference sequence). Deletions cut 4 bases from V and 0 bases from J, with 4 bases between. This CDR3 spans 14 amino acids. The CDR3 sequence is CASSYSSGANVLTF. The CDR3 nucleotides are TGTGCCAGCAGCTACAGCTCTGGGGCCAACGTCCTGACTTTC.

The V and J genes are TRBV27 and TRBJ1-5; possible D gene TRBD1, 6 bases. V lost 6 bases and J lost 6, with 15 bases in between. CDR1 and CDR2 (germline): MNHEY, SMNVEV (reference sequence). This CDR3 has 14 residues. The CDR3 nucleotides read TGTGCCAGCAGCTCTGAGGGGGGGATTCAGCCCCAGCATTTT. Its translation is CASSSEGGIQPQHF.

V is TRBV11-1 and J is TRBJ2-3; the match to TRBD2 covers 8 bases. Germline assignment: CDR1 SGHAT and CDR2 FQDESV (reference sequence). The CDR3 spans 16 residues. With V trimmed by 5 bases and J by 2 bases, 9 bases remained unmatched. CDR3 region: CASSRIPGGHTDTQYF. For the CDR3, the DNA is TGTGCCAGCAGCCGAATCCCGGGAGGGCACACAGATACGCAGTATTTT. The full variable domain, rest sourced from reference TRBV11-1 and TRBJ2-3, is EAEVAQSPRYKITEKSQAVAFWCDPISGHATLYWYRQILGQGPELLVQFQDESVVDDSQLPKDRFSAERLKGVDSTLKIQPAELGDSAMYLCASSRIPGGHTDTQYFGPGTRLTVL.

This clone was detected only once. The CDR3: CASSQGYWTDSTLAGGGQYF. CDR3 nucleotide sequence: TGTGCCAGCAGCCAAGGCTACTGGACGGACTCGACCTTAGCGGGAGGAGGGCAGTACTTC. The rearrangement links TRBV3-1 (or the pseudogene TRBV3-2) to TRBJ2-7; TRBD2 aligns across 10 bases. The CDR3 extends over 20 amino acids. V shed 1 base, J shed 9 bases, and the junction held 24 bases outside the gene matches. Germline lookup yields CDR1 LGHDT and CDR2 YNNKEL (reference sequence).

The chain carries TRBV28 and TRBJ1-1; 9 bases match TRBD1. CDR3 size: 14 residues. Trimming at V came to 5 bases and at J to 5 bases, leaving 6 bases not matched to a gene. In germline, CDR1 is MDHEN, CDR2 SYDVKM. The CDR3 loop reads CASSIGQGRTEAFF. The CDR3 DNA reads TGTGCCAGCAGTATTGGACAGGGGAGGACTGAAGCTTTCTTT.

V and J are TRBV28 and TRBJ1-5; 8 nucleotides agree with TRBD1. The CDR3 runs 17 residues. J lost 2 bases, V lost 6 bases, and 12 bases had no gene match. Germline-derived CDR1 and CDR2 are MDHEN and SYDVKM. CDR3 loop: CASRRRTGGRGNQPQHF. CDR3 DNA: TGTGCCAGCAGGAGGCGTACAGGGGGTAGGGGCAATCAGCCCCAGCATTTT.

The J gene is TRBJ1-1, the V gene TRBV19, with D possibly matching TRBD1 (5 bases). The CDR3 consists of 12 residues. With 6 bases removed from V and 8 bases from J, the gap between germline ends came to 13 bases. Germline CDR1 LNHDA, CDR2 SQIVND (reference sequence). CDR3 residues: CASRSTWTEAFF. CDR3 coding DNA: TGTGCCAGTAGATCGACCTGGACAGAAGCTTTCTTT.